This passage covers 3 T cell receptor beta chains from one sample sequenced in a study of cytomegalovirus exposure and HLA in healthy donors. This PCR relied on a set of 60 Vbeta primers and 13 Jbeta primers. TCRdb's table, derived via immunoSEQ multiplex PCR, lists solely in-frame clones and lacks some. The top ten clones hold around 3% of a sample with about 200,000 clones, around four fifths of them seen once. Input material: PBMCs. The receptors originated from a woman aged 40 to 50 in good health and CMV-seronegative.

The rearrangement uses TRBV6-1 and TRBJ2-7; TRBD1 matches at 9 bases. From germline, CDR1 is MNHNS and CDR2 SASEGT. CDR3 length: 14 residues. J lost 2 bases, V lost 6 bases, and 5 bases had no gene match. The CDR3 reads CASRIRDRAYEQYF. CDR3 nucleotide sequence: TGTGCCAGCAGAATCCGGGACAGGGCCTACGAGCAGTACTTC.

V usage is TRBV27 and J usage is TRBJ1-1; weak D call: TRBD1 (6 bases). The CDR3 sequence is 13 residues long. The V gene's germline CDR1 is MNHEY and CDR2 SMNVEV (reference sequence). The V and J ends lost 10 bases and 2 bases respectively, with 14 bases between them. The CDR3 DNA reads TGTGCCACCCGAACAGGGATAAACACTGAAGCTTTCTTT. Residues: CATRTGINTEAFF.

J is TRBJ1-5 and V is TRBV4-1; no clear D gene. V dropped 0 bases and J dropped 4 bases, with 7 bases sitting between them. This CDR3 is 14 amino acids long. CDR1 and CDR2 from the germline V gene are MGHRA and YSYEKL. The CDR3, as DNA: TGCGCCAGCAGCCAAGATATCGGTAATCAGCCCCAGCATTTT. Translation gives CASSQDIGNQPQHF.